The clone carrying this T cell receptor (beta chain) has ten or more counts. Its antigen remains unknown. Peripheral blood, about 9.4 milliliters per donor, was collected. This sample is part of a study of blood T cells in healthy people across ages. Study summary: About one barcoded beta molecule per two T cells was captured by template switching.

The CDR3 is 13 residues long. The germline CDR1 and CDR2 sequences are ENHRY and SYGVKD. Trimming shortened V by 9 bases and J by 2 bases, and 14 bases separated the two germline ends. The study's findings and limits: Because donor CMV status was unknown, expanded clonotype changes were possibly confounded.

Sample-barcoded 5' priming and a J-beta primer mix drove a second PCR of about 6 to 12 cycles. Via MiXCR, TCRdb re-called the 5' RACE reads, giving one row per CDR3 protein. This table holds hundreds of thousands of distinct CDR3 sequences, 30% to 45% found once. The V and J genes are TRBV10-3 and TRBJ2-7; D perhaps matches TRBD2 (5 bases). The sample consisted of blood. The TCR comes from a man between 18 and 29 years old in good health. The CDR3 DNA reads TGTGCCATGGACTCCGGGCCTACCTACGAGCAGTACTTC. Translation: CAMDSGPTYEQYF.